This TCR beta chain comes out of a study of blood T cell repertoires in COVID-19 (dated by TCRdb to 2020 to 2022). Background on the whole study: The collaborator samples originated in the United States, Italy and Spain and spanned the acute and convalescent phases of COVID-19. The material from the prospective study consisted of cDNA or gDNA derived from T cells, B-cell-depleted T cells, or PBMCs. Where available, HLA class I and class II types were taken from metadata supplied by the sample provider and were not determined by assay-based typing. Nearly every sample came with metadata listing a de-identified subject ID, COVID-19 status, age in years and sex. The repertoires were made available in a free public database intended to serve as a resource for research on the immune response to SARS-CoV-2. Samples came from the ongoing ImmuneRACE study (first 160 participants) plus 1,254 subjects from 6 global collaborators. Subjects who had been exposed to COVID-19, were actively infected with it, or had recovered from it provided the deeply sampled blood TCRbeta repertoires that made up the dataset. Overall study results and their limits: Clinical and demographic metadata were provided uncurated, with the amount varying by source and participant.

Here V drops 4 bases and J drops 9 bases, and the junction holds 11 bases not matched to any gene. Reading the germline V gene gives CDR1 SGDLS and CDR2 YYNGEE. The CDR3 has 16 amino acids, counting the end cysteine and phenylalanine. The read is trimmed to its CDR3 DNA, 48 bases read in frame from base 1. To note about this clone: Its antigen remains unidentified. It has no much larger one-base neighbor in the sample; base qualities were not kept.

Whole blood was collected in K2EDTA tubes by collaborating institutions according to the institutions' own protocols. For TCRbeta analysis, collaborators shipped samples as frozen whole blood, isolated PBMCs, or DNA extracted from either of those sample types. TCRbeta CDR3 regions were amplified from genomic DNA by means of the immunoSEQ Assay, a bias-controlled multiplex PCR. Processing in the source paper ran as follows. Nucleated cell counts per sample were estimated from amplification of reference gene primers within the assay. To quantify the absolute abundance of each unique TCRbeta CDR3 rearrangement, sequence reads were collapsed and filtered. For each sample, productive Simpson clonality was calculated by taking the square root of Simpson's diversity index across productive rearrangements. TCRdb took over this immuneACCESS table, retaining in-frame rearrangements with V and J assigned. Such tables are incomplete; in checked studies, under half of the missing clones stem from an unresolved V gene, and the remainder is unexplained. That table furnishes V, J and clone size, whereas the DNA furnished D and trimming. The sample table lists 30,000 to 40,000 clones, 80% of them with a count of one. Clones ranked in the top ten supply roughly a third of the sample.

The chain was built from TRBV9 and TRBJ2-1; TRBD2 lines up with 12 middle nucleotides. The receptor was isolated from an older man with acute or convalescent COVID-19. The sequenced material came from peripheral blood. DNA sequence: TGTGCCAGCAGCCCCCGGACTAGCGGGAATTTCGGTGAGCAGTTCTTC. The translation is CASSPRTSGNFGEQFF.